The 27 T cell receptor beta chains listed next were all sequenced from one sample in a study of early T cells in non-severe SARS-CoV-2 infection. TCRdb reprocessed the 5' RACE reads via MiXCR and lists one record per CDR3 protein. The sample records roughly 69,000 distinct CDR3 sequences, 7% to 9.5% being singletons. Sequenced here: whole blood, sampled at baseline. These receptor sequences come from an adult who was a healthcare worker with PCR-confirmed SARS-CoV-2 infection or an uninfected control (not recorded which).

This clonotype is large. The chain is built from TRBV3-1 and TRBJ2-7; D is perhaps TRBD1 or TRBD2 (5 bases each). Germline assignment: CDR1 LGHDT and CDR2 YNNKEL (reference sequence). V was cut by 0 bases and J by 4 bases, with 16 bases left in between. The CDR3 consists of 16 residues. Written as DNA, the CDR3 is TGTGCCAGCAGCCAAGATTACCGGGGCCGCTCTTACGAGCAGTACTTC. Its protein is CASSQDYRGRSYEQYF.

This clonotype was recorded many times. J is TRBJ1-2 and V is TRBV7-2, with unresolved D. CDR3 size: 12 residues. Looked up from germline, CDR1 is SGHTA and CDR2 is FQGNSA. V was clipped by 4 bases and J by 4 bases, with 7 bases between them. Written as DNA, the CDR3 is TGTGCCAGCAGCTCCTACACCTATGGCTACACCTTC. Translated, it gives CASSSYTYGYTF.

The table lists this clonotype with many counts. The V and J genes are TRBV12-3 or TRBV12-4 and TRBJ2-1; TRBD1 agrees at 10 bases. Trimming took 6 bases from V and 7 from J; bases not matched to a gene: 9. This CDR3 has 15 residues. CDR3 sequence: CASSKGQGDVNEQFF. CDR3 bases: TGTGCCAGCAGCAAAGGACAGGGGGATGTGAATGAGCAGTTCTTC.

This clonotype has only a few counts. This rearrangement joins TRBV14 to TRBJ2-7; a weak D match, TRBD2 (6 bases). V lost 0 bases and J 3 bases, leaving 15 bases between the germline ends. Germline lookup yields CDR1 SGHDN and CDR2 FVKESK. The CDR3 is 16 amino acids. The CDR3 DNA sequence: TGTGCCAGCAGCCAAGATCGGGGGACGGTGTACTACGAGCAGTACTTC. Protein sequence: CASSQDRGTVYYEQYF.

The sample holds many counts of this clonotype. DNA for the CDR3: TGTGCCAGCAGCCCCACGGTTGGGACAGCCAGCCTTGAAGCTTTCTTT. The encoded protein is CASSPTVGTASLEAFF. The chain employs TRBV6-5 and TRBJ1-1, with 7 bases fitting TRBD1. Germline V gene sequence: CDR1 MNHEY, CDR2 SVGAGI. CDR3 size: 16 residues. V lost 6 bases to trimming and J lost 7 bases; unmatched junction nucleotides: 17.

The rearrangement links TRBV9 to TRBJ2-5, with TRBD2 matching 7 bases. This CDR3 is 14 amino acids long. V shed 0 bases, J shed 4 bases, and the junction held 3 bases outside the gene matches. Germline CDR1 reads SGDLS; CDR2 reads YYNGEE. CDR3 in amino acids: CASSVEVAGETQYF. The CDR3 DNA sequence: TGTGCCAGCAGCGTAGAAGTAGCGGGAGAGACCCAGTACTTC.

The CDR3 DNA follows: TGTGCCAGCAGCAATGCAGATACGCAGTATTTT. It specifies CASSNADTQYF. This sequence joins TRBV21-1 and TRBJ2-3. TRBV21-1 is marked as a pseudogene. This CDR3 is 11 amino acids long.

The chain links TRBV20-1 to TRBJ2-1; no definite D call. Trimming took off 1 base at V and 4 bases at J, with 8 bases between the two ends. The germline gives CDR1 DFQATT, CDR2 SNEGSKA (reference sequence). This CDR3 region has 13 residues. This CDR3 reads CSARASTYNEQFF. Here the CDR3 DNA reads TGCAGTGCTAGAGCGAGTACATACAATGAGCAGTTCTTC.

This clonotype was picked up many times. CDR3 bases: TGTGCCAGCAGCCTCACCCAGACAGGGGCCTACGAGCAGTACTTC. Its protein is CASSLTQTGAYEQYF. The rearrangement uses TRBV27 and TRBJ2-7; 8 positions match TRBD1. The germline CDR1 and CDR2 sequences are MNHEY and SMNVEV (reference sequence). Losses at the gene ends were 6 bases for V and 2 bases for J; bases not matched to a gene: 9. CDR3 length: 15 amino acids.

This sequence joins TRBV20-1 and TRBJ2-3, with TRBD2 matching 8 bases. Germline CDR1 reads DFQATT; CDR2 reads SNEGSKA (reference sequence). The CDR3 runs 17 residues. Unmatched junction bases numbered 12, after V lost 0 bases and J lost 4 bases. CDR3 DNA sequence: TGCAGTGCTAGAGATCCCCGGACTAGCCGGGTTCCAGATACGCAGTATTTT. It encodes CSARDPRTSRVPDTQYF.

This clonotype was detected once. The chain employs TRBV12-3 or TRBV12-4 and TRBJ2-3; 14 bases agree with TRBD2. Trimming at V came to 5 bases and at J to 2 bases, leaving 3 bases not matched to a gene. The CDR3 sequence is 16 residues long. The CDR3 region has the DNA TGTGCCAGCAGTCGGGGACTAGCGGGAGCCACAGATACGCAGTATTTT. Translation gives CASSRGLAGATDTQYF.

The rearrangement links TRBV7-3 to TRBJ2-3, with D hard to call. Trimming stripped 1 base from V and 2 bases from J, with 13 bases between. CDR1 is SGHTA and CDR2 is FQGTGA in the germline V gene. The CDR3 is 16 residues long. The CDR3 sequence: CASSLNGAKATDTQYF. DNA for the CDR3: TGTGCCAGCAGCTTAAACGGCGCCAAGGCCACAGATACGCAGTATTTT.

The chain joins TRBV20-1 to TRBJ2-4; no reliable D call. Deletions cut 6 bases from V and 4 bases from J, with 13 bases between. The germline CDR1 and CDR2 sequences are DFQATT and SNEGSKA (reference sequence). CDR3 size: 13 residues. CDR3 protein: CSANPRSKNIQYF. The CDR3 DNA follows: TGCAGTGCAAACCCAAGGTCAAAAAACATTCAGTACTTC.

The V and J genes are TRBV6-5 and TRBJ2-7; 9 bases line up with TRBD1. The trim removed 5 bases at V and 5 bases at J, leaving 13 bases unmatched. Germline V gene sequence: CDR1 MNHEY, CDR2 SVGAGI. The CDR3 sequence is 16 residues long. The CDR3 DNA sequence: TGTGCCAGCAGTCAAATACAGGGGGCCGGGACCCACGAGCAGTACTTC. Translating it yields CASSQIQGAGTHEQYF.

The chain combines TRBV11-1 with TRBJ2-7; D not certain. CDR1 SGHAT and CDR2 FQDESV come from the germline V gene (reference sequence). The CDR3 is 12 residues long. V lost 2 bases and J lost 5, with 7 bases in between. CDR3: CASSLSRHEQYF. DNA for the CDR3: TGTGCCAGCAGCTTATCACGACACGAGCAGTACTTC.

This clonotype has more than one count but fewer than ten. This rearrangement joins TRBV5-1 to TRBJ2-5, with 10 bases aligning to TRBD2. CDR1 is SGHRS, CDR2 YFSETQ, per germline. J gave up 2 bases and V 6 bases, and 4 bases lay outside the gene matches. The CDR3 is 14 residues long. The CDR3 coding sequence is TGCGCCAGCACCCGGACTAGCGGTCAAGAGACCCAGTACTTC. Amino acids: CASTRTSGQETQYF.

This clonotype has at least ten counts. V usage is TRBV25-1 and J usage is TRBJ2-5; D gene ambiguous. Deletions cut 1 base from V and 7 bases from J, with 10 bases between. Germline V gene lookup returns CDR1 MGHDK and CDR2 SYGVNS. The CDR3 is made up of 13 amino acids. For the CDR3, the DNA is TGTGCCAGCAGTGAATCCAGCTTTGGGACCCAGTACTTC. Its translation: CASSESSFGTQYF.

This clonotype was found many times. V usage is TRBV12-3 or TRBV12-4 and J usage is TRBJ2-3; TRBD2 agrees at 7 bases. Unmatched junction bases numbered 11, after V lost 5 bases and J lost 6 bases. The CDR3 contains 15 residues. The CDR3 loop is CASSPRTGGGDTQYF. In nucleotides, the CDR3 is TGTGCCAGCAGTCCTCGGACGGGAGGTGGGGATACGCAGTATTTT.

This clonotype showed up just a few times. The genes are TRBV9 and TRBJ2-2, with D unresolved. CDR3 size: 14 residues. Germline-derived CDR1 and CDR2 are SGDLS and YYNGEE. Trimming removed 0 bases from V and 6 bases from J, with 9 bases in between. The CDR3 sequence: CASSVEVSAGELFF. Here the CDR3 DNA reads TGTGCCAGCAGCGTAGAAGTATCGGCCGGGGAGCTGTTTTTT.

This clonotype has a handful of counts. At one end, the junction sequence differs from germline, possibly due to a read error. This sequence joins TRBV4-1 and TRBJ2-6; 13 bases align to TRBD2. Germline CDR1 and CDR2: MGHRA and YSYEKL. The CDR3 is 17 amino acids. The chain's CDR3 is CASSRGLAGVGANVLIF. The CDR3 DNA sequence: TGCGCCAGCAGCCGCGGACTAGCGGGAGTGGGGGCCAACGTCCTGATTTTC.

The rearrangement links TRBV20-1 to TRBJ2-3; D is ambiguous. This CDR3 comprises 16 residues. Germline V gives CDR1 DFQATT, CDR2 SNEGSKA (reference sequence). Trimming stripped 0 bases from V and 2 bases from J, with 15 bases between. This chain's CDR3 is CSARDLKGFYTDTQYF. For the CDR3, the DNA is TGCAGTGCTAGAGATCTCAAGGGCTTCTACACAGATACGCAGTATTTT.

This clonotype was recorded many times. CDR3 sequence (DNA): TGTGCCAGCAGCTTACAACCGCCGTCTAGCACAGATACGCAGTATTTT. Translating gives CASSLQPPSSTDTQYF. The genes are TRBV7-6 and TRBJ2-3, with D unclear. Germline CDR1 is SGHVS and CDR2 is FNYEAQ. CDR3 length: 16 residues. Trimming cost V 2 bases and J 0 bases, with 12 bases left between them.

This clonotype came up many times. The gene calls are TRBV21-1 and TRBJ2-7; the listed D gene, TRBD1, was not tested against the DNA. TRBV21-1 is recorded as a pseudogene. The CDR3 loop spans 17 amino acids. The CDR3 coding sequence is TGTGCCAGCAGCATTTCAAAGACAGGGGTTCACCCCTACGAGCAGTACTTC. It yields the protein CASSISKTGVHPYEQYF.

This clonotype was recorded at least ten times. This chain uses TRBV14 with TRBJ1-3; possibly TRBD1 for D (5 bases). The germline V gene has CDR1 SGHDN and CDR2 FVKESK. Between the trimmed V and J ends, which lost 1 base and 3 bases, there was a span of 13 bases. The CDR3 sequence is 16 residues long. The CDR3 loop is CASSQGREYYGNTIYF. As DNA, the CDR3 is TGTGCCAGCAGCCAAGGCAGGGAATATTATGGAAACACCATATATTTT.

Note on this clonotype: A clone one base away is much larger, so this may be a read error. The CDR3 DNA is TGTGCCAGCAGCTTTGAGTTATCTGGGGCCAACGTCCTGACTTTC. Translation gives CASSFELSGANVLTF. This chain connects TRBV5-6 to TRBJ2-6; D unclear. Germline assignment: CDR1 SGHDT and CDR2 YYEEEE. V lost 2 bases, J lost 1 base, and 7 bases lay in between. CDR3 size: 15 residues.

The chain carries TRBV12-3 or TRBV12-4 and TRBJ2-3, with TRBD1 identical over 7 bases. The CDR3 sequence is 15 residues long. V dropped 4 bases and J dropped 5; count of bases not matched to a gene: 9. The CDR3 DNA is TGTGCCAGCAGTTCGAGACAGGGAGTTGGAGATACGCAGTATTTT. Protein: CASSSRQGVGDTQYF.

Only a few counts were recorded for this clonotype. The rearrangement uses TRBV20-1 and TRBJ2-7; TRBD1 aligns across 8 bases. The CDR3 runs to 13 residues. V shed 3 bases, J shed 3 bases, and the junction held 4 bases outside the gene matches. From germline, CDR1 is DFQATT and CDR2 SNEGSKA (reference sequence). The CDR3 loop is CSARTGESYEQYF. CDR3 nucleotide sequence: TGCAGTGCTAGGACAGGGGAAAGCTACGAGCAGTACTTC.